Listed below are T cell receptor beta chains from one sample, sequenced in a study of CD8 T cells in Susac syndrome. MiXCR, applied by TCRdb to the immunoSEQ multiplex PCR reads, yields one record per CDR3 protein. The data show around 200,000 distinct CDR3 sequences, 90% to 95% seen once. The sequenced sample consisted of CD4+ T cells from PBMCs. The receptors originated from a human donor in good health. The CDR3 runs from the conserved cysteine through the conserved F or W. The D gene is left open where the match is weak. Size is omitted from some rows. Given values are once, few, many or a class for expanded clones.

J: TRBJ2-1; V: TRBV20-1; D: TRBD2; size: -; CDR3: CSALTSGGSYSYNEQFF; DNA: TGCAGTGCTTTGACTAGCGGGGGGTCCTACTCCTACAATGAGCAGTTCTTC
J: TRBJ2-2; V: TRBV2; D: -; size: few; CDR3: CASSEEAGGELFF; DNA: TGTGCCAGCAGTGAAGAGGCTGGCGGGGAGCTGTTTTTT
J: TRBJ2-2; V: TRBV30; D: TRBD2; size: -; CDR3: CAWSVGVAGASGELFF; DNA: TGTGCCTGGAGTGTGGGGGTAGCGGGGGCTTCCGGGGAGCTGTTTTTT
J: TRBJ1-5; V: TRBV30; D: -; size: -; CDR3: CAWSNRDFGPQHF; DNA: TGTGCCTGGAGTAACAGGGATTTTGGGCCCCAGCATTTT
J: TRBJ2-7; V: TRBV29-1; D: -; size: -; CDR3: CSVEVNSYEQYF; DNA: TGCAGCGTTGAGGTCAACTCCTACGAGCAGTACTTC
J: TRBJ2-3; V: TRBV18; D: -; size: -; CDR3: CASSLGASADTQYF; DNA: TGTGCCAGCTCACTGGGGGCTTCGGCAGATACGCAGTATTTT
J: TRBJ1-5; V: TRBV20-1; D: -; size: -; CDR3: CSARSGLINQPQHF; DNA: TGCAGTGCTAGATCGGGGCTGATCAATCAGCCCCAGCATTTT
J: TRBJ2-1; V: TRBV27; D: -; size: -; CDR3: CASRRAAAYNEQFF; DNA: TGTGCCAGCCGCAGGGCGGCAGCCTACAATGAGCAGTTCTTC
J: TRBJ2-5; V: TRBV19; D: -; size: -; CDR3: CASSISADWETQYF; DNA: TGTGCCAGTAGTATTTCGGCCGACTGGGAGACCCAGTACTTC
J: TRBJ2-1; V: TRBV5-6; D: -; size: -; CDR3: CASSRGSGRTYNEQFF; DNA: TGTGCCAGCAGCCGGGGGTCGGGGAGAACCTACAATGAGCAGTTCTTC
J: TRBJ1-2; V: TRBV12-3/TRBV12-4; D: TRBD1; size: -; CDR3: CASRKQGAGGYTF; DNA: TGTGCCAGCAGGAAACAGGGGGCAGGTGGCTACACCTTC
J: TRBJ2-5; V: TRBV6-6; D: -; size: -; CDR3: CASIRDWTAGGETQYF; DNA: TGTGCCAGCATCCGGGATTGGACAGCTGGCGGAGAGACCCAGTACTTC
J: TRBJ1-1; V: TRBV28; D: TRBD1; size: once; CDR3: CASTRFDTGDTEAFF; DNA: TGTGCCAGCACCCGGTTTGATACAGGGGACACTGAAGCTTTCTTT
J: TRBJ2-1; V: TRBV11-2; D: -; size: -; CDR3: CASGLRGDPYLEQFF; DNA: TGTGCCAGCGGACTTAGGGGCGACCCGTACTTGGAGCAGTTCTTC
J: TRBJ1-2; V: TRBV14; D: -; size: -; CDR3: CASSQDPSGPVYGYTF; DNA: TGTGCCAGCAGCCAAGACCCCTCCGGGCCGGTCTATGGCTACACCTTC
J: TRBJ2-2; V: TRBV19; D: -; size: -; CDR3: CASSWGRTGELFF; DNA: TGTGCCAGTAGTTGGGGTCGCACCGGGGAGCTGTTTTTT
J: TRBJ1-1; V: TRBV29-1; D: TRBD1; size: -; CDR3: CSVEGGQEAFF; DNA: TGCAGCGTTGAAGGGGGACAGGAAGCTTTCTTT
J: TRBJ1-1; V: TRBV14; D: -; size: -; CDR3: CASSQDSGNTEAFF; DNA: TGTGCCAGCAGCCAAGATTCTGGGAACACTGAAGCTTTCTTT
J: TRBJ1-2; V: TRBV3-1; D: TRBD1; size: -; CDR3: CASSLMSIQTGGVRTLYGYTF; DNA: TGTGCCAGCAGCCTGATGTCCATCCAGACAGGGGGCGTCCGGACCCTCTATGGCTACACCTTC
J: TRBJ2-5; V: TRBV5-4; D: TRBD1; size: -; CDR3: CASSPGPDREETQYF; DNA: TGTGCCAGCAGCCCCGGTCCGGACAGGGAAGAGACCCAGTACTTC
J: TRBJ1-1; V: TRBV19; D: -; size: -; CDR3: CATEPTALNTEAFF; DNA: TGTGCCACCGAACCGACCGCACTGAACACTGAAGCTTTCTTT
J: TRBJ2-4; V: TRBV27; D: TRBD2; size: -; CDR3: CASSFRAGGPVAKNIQYF; DNA: TGTGCCAGCAGTTTTCGAGCGGGAGGGCCTGTAGCCAAAAACATTCAGTACTTC
J: TRBJ2-1; V: TRBV30; D: -; size: -; CDR3: CAWSRSGYYNEQFF; DNA: TGTGCCTGGAGTCGTAGCGGATACTACAATGAGCAGTTCTTC
J: TRBJ2-5; V: TRBV7-2; D: -; size: -; CDR3: CASSREAAQETQYF; DNA: TGTGCCAGCAGCCGGGAAGCGGCGCAAGAGACCCAGTACTTC
J: TRBJ1-3; V: TRBV12-3/TRBV12-4; D: -; size: -; CDR3: CASTSGNTIYF; DNA: TGTGCCAGTACCTCTGGAAACACCATATATTTT
J: TRBJ2-4; V: TRBV29-1; D: -; size: -; CDR3: CSVGPNGDDIQYF; DNA: TGCAGCGTCGGTCCGAACGGGGACGACATTCAGTACTTC
J: TRBJ2-7; V: TRBV18; D: -; size: -; CDR3: CASSPGLGNDEQYF; DNA: TGTGCCAGCTCACCAGGTCTGGGTAACGACGAGCAGTACTTC
J: TRBJ1-1; V: TRBV30; D: -; size: -; CDR3: CAWGGHPNTEAFF; DNA: TGTGCCTGGGGTGGGCATCCGAACACTGAAGCTTTCTTT
J: TRBJ2-7; V: TRBV6-1; D: -; size: -; CDR3: CASNARQGGINYEQYF; DNA: TGTGCCAGCAATGCCCGACAGGGAGGGATAAACTACGAGCAGTACTTC
J: TRBJ2-1; V: TRBV20-1; D: TRBD2; size: -; CDR3: CSARTSGGWYNEQFF; DNA: TGCAGTGCCAGGACTAGCGGGGGGTGGTACAATGAGCAGTTCTTC
J: TRBJ2-4; V: TRBV20-1; D: -; size: -; CDR3: CSALRGDSKNIQYF; DNA: TGCAGTGCCTTGAGAGGTGATTCCAAAAACATTCAGTACTTC
J: TRBJ2-7; V: TRBV20-1; D: -; size: -; CDR3: CSALKSGPINEQYF; DNA: TGCAGTGCCTTGAAGTCAGGGCCGATCAACGAGCAGTACTTC
J: TRBJ2-1; V: TRBV7-6; D: -; size: -; CDR3: CASSSGPSNEQFF; DNA: TGTGCCAGCAGCTCCGGACCGAGCAATGAGCAGTTCTTC
J: TRBJ2-7; V: TRBV6-5; D: -; size: -; CDR3: CASSLSDEQYF; DNA: TGTGCCAGCAGCCTCAGCGACGAGCAGTACTTC
J: TRBJ2-2; V: TRBV30; D: -; size: -; CDR3: CAWSVELANTGELFF; DNA: TGTGCCTGGAGTGTAGAACTAGCGAACACCGGGGAGCTGTTTTTT
J: TRBJ1-3; V: TRBV29-1; D: -; size: -; CDR3: CSAQGFSGNTIYF; DNA: TGCAGCGCCCAGGGCTTCTCTGGAAACACCATATATTTT